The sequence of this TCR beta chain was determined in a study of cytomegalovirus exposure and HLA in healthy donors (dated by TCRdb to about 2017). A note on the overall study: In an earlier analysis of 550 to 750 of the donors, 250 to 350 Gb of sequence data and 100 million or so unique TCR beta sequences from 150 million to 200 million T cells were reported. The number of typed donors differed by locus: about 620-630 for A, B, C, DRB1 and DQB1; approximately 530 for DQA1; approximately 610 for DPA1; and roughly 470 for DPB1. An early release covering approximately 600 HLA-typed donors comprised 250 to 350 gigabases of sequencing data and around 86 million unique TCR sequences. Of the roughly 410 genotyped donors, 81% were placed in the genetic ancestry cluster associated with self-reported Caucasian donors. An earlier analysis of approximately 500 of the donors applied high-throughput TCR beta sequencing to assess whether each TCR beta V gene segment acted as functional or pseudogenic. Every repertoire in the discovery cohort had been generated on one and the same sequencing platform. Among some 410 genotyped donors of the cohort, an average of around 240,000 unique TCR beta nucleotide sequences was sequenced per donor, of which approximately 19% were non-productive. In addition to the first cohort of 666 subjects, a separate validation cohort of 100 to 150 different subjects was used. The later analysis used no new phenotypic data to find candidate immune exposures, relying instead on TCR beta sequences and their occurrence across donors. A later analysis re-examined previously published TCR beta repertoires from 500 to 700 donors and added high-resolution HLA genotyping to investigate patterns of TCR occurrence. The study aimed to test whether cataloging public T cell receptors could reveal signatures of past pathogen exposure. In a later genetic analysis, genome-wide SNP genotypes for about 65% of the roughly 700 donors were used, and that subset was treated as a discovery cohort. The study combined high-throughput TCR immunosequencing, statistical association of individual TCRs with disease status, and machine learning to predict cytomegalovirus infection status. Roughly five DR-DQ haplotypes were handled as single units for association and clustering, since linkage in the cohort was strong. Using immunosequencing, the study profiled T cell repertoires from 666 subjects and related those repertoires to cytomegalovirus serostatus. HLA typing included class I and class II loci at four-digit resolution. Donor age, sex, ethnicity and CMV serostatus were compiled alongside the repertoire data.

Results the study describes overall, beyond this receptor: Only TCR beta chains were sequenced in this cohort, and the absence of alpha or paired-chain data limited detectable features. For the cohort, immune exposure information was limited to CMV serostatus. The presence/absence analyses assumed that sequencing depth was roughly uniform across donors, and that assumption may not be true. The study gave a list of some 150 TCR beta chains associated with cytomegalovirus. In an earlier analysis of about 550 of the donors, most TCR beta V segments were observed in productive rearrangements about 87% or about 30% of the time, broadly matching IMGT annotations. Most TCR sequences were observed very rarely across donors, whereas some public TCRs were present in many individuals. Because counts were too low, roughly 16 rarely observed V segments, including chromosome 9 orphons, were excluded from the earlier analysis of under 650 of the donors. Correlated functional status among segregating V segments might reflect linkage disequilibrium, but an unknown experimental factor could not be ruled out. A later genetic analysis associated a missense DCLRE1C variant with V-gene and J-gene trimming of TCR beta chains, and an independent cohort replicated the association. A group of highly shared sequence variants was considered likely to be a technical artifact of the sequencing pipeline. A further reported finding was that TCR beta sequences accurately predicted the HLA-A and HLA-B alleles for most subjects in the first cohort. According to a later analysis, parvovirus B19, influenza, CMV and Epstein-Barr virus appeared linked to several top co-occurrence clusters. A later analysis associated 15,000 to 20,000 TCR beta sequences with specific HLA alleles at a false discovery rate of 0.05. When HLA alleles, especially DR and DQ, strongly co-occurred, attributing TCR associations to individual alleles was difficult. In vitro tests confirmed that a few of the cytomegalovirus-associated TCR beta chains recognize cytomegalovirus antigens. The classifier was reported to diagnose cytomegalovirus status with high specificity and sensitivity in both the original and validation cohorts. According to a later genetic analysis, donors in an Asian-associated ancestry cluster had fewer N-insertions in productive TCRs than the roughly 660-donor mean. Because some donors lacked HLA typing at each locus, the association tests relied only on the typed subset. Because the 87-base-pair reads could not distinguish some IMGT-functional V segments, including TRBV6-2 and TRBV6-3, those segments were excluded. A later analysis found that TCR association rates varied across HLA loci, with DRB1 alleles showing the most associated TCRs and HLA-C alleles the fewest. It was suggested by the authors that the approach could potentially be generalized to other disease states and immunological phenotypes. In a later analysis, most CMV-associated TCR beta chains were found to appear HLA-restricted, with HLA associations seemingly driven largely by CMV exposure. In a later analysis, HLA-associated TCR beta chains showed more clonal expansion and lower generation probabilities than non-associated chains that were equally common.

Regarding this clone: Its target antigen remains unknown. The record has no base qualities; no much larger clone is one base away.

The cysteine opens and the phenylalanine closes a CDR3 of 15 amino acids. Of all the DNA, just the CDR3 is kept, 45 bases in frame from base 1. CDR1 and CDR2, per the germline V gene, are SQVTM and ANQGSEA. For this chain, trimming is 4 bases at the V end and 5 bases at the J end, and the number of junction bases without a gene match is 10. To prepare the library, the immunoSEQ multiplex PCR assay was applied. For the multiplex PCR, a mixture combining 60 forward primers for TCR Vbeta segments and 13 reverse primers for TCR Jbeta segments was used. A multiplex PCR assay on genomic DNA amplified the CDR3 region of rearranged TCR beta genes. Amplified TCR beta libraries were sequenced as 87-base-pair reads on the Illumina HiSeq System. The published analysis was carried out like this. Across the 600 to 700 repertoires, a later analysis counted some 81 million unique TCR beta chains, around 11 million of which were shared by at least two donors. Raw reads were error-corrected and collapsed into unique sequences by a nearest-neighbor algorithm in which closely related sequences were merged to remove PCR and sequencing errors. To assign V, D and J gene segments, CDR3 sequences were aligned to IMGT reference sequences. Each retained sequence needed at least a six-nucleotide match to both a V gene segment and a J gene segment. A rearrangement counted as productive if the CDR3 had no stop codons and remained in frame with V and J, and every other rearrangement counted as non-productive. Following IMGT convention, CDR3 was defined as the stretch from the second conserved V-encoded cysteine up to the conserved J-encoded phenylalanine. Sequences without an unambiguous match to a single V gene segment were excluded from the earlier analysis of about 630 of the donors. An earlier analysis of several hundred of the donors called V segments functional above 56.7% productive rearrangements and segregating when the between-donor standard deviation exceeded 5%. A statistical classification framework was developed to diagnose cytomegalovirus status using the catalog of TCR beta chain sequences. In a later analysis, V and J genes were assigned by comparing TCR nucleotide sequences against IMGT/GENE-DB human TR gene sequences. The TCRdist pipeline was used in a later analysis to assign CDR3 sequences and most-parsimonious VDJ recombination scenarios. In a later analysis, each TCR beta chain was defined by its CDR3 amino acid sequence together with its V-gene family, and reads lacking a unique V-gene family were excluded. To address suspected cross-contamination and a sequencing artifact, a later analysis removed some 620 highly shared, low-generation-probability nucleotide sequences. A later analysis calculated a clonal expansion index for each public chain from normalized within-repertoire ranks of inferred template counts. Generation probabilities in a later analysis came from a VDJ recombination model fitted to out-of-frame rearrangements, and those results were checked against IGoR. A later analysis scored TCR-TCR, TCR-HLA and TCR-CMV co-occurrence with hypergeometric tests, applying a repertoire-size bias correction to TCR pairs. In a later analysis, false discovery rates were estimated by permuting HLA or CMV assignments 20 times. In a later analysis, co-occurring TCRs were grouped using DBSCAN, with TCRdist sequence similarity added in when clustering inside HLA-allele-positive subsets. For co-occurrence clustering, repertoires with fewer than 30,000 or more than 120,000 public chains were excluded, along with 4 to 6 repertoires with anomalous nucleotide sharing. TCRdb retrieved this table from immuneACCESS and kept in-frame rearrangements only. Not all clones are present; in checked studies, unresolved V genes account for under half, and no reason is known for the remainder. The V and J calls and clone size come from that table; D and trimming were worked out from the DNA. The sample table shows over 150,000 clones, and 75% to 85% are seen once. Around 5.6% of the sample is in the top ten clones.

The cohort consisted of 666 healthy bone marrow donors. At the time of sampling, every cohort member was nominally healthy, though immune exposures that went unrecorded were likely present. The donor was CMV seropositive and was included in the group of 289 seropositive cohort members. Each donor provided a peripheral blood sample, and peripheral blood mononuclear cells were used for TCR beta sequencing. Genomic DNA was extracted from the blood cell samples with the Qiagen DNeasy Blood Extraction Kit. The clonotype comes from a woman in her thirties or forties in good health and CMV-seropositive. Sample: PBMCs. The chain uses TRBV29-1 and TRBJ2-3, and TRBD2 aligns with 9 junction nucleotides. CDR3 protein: CSVVLREGQEDTQYF. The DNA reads TGCAGCGTTGTCTTGCGGGAGGGCCAGGAAGATACGCAGTATTTT.